What follows are 23 T cell receptor beta chains derived from one specimen sequenced in a study of T-cell memory formation after mild COVID-19 listed by TCRdb under 2021. Libraries came from 5' RACE. Sequencing took place on an Illumina NovaSeq 6000. TCRdb reanalyzed the raw reads on its own, using fastp at Q25 for trimming and MiXCR for clone calling, and kept in-frame beta chains. All rows with the same CDR3 protein become a single entry with the most common DNA and genes. Recorded for this sample are under 300,000 distinct CDR3 sequences; around 15% of them occurred a single time. Approximately 3.5% of the sample is in the top ten clones. The source material was PBMCs or a T cell subset sorted from them (not recorded which). These receptors were taken from a man aged 18 to 30 who had mild COVID-19 (a few samples of this study predate the infection). The sample titles of this study are shuffled in the database, so cell type and time point are left out; the donor was told from shared clones.

The rearrangement uses TRBV7-2 and TRBJ2-7; 8 bases line up with TRBD1. The CDR3 consists of 14 residues. From germline, CDR1 is SGHTA and CDR2 FQGNSA. V dropped 1 base and J dropped 6; count of bases not matched to a gene: 5. The CDR3 sequence is CASSLGQGAGEQYV. In DNA, the CDR3 is TGTGCCAGCAGCTTAGGGCAGGGGGCAGGCGAGCAGTACGTC.

This clonotype appeared a few times. The chain combines TRBV6-6 with TRBJ2-5; TRBD1 matches 7 bases. The junction had 4 bases not matched to a gene; V was cut back by 0 bases and J by 3 bases. CDR3 size: 15 residues. Germline CDR1 MNHNY, CDR2 SVGAGI (reference sequence). The CDR3 sequence is CASSYSQGVKETQYF. CDR3 nucleotide sequence: TGTGCCAGCAGTTACTCCCAGGGGGTTAAAGAGACCCAGTACTTC.

This chain joins TRBV5-4 and TRBJ2-2; TRBD2 agrees at 13 bases. Germline lookup yields CDR1 SGHNT and CDR2 YYREEE (reference sequence). The CDR3 is 16 amino acids. Trimming cost V 3 bases and J 6 bases; bases outside gene matches: 5. CDR3 DNA sequence: TGTGCCAGCAGCTCCGGGACTAGCGGGGTAGCCGGGGAGCTGTTTTTT. Encoded protein: CASSSGTSGVAGELFF.

This clonotype was seen at least ten times. V gene TRBV20-1 combines with J gene TRBJ2-1; 8 bases align to TRBD2. The length of the CDR3 is 13 residues. V gave up 6 bases and J gave up 0 bases; unmatched junction bases: 1. Looked up from germline, CDR1 is DFQATT and CDR2 is SNEGSKA (reference sequence). In nucleotides, the CDR3 is TGCAGTGCCGGGACTAGCTCCTACAATGAGCAGTTCTTC. Encoded protein: CSAGTSSYNEQFF.

This clonotype occurred a few times. At one of its ends the junction is not consistent with the germline gene, which may arise from a read error. The V call is TRBV6-2 or TRBV6-3, the J call TRBJ2-1, with TRBD2 matching 16 bases. Germline CDR1 and CDR2: MNHEY and SVGEGT. The CDR3 covers 13 residues. The CDR3 DNA reads as TGTGCCAGCAGCTCGGGACTAGCGGGGGGGCCGCACTTC. Amino acid sequence: CASSSGLAGGPHF.

This clonotype was detected a few times. This sequence joins TRBV2 and TRBJ2-5, with a possible D match to TRBD2 (6 bases). V shed 5 bases and J shed 1 base, with 14 bases lying between them. CDR3 length equals 15 residues. The V gene's germline CDR1 is SNHLY and CDR2 FYNNEI. The CDR3 region is CASSSRLVSQETQYF. Here the CDR3 DNA reads TGTGCCAGCAGTTCCCGACTAGTTTCCCAAGAGACCCAGTACTTC. Full variable domain (outside the CDR3, taken from reference TRBV2 and TRBJ2-5): EPEVTQTPSHQVTQMGQEVILRCVPISNHLYFYWYRQILGQKVEFLVSFYNNEISEKSEIFDDQFSVERPDGSNFTLKIRSTKLEDSAMYFCASSSRLVSQETQYFGPGTRLLVL.

This chain connects TRBV4-3 to TRBJ2-7; 9 positions match TRBD2. Unmatched junction bases numbered 6, after V lost 0 bases and J lost 6 bases. The length of the CDR3 is 15 residues. Looked up from germline, CDR1 is LGHNA and CDR2 is YSLEER. The CDR3 region is CASSQDWSGGSEQYF. The CDR3 DNA reads TGCGCCAGCAGCCAAGATTGGAGCGGGGGGTCCGAGCAGTACTTC.

The chain has TRBV29-1 and TRBJ2-7, with 9 bases that match TRBD2. The V and J ends lost 5 bases and 4 bases, in that order; junction bases with no gene match: 12. The CDR3 loop spans 15 amino acids. Germline lookup yields CDR1 SQVTM and CDR2 ANQGSEA. CDR3 DNA: TGCAGCGTTTCCGCCGTGGGTAGCGGGGGTTACGAGCAGTACTTC. As protein: CSVSAVGSGGYEQYF.

The rearrangement uses TRBV12-3 or TRBV12-4 and TRBJ1-5, with D possibly TRBD1 on 5 matching bases. V lost 6 bases to trimming and J lost 6 bases, with 12 bases between them. The CDR3 loop spans 13 amino acids. The CDR3 bases are TGTGCCAGCAGATCGCGGGGCCTTCAGCCCCAGCATTTT. This sequence encodes CASRSRGLQPQHF.

The chain links TRBV21-1 to TRBJ2-6; the D segment call TRBD1 is taken from the table without a DNA check. TRBV21-1 is tagged as a pseudogene. This CDR3 has 16 residues. The CDR3: CAGGRDRSTGANVLTF. CDR3 in DNA: TGTGCCGGGGGGCGGGACAGGTCGACTGGGGCCAACGTCCTGACTTTC.

The V gene is TRBV7-6, the J gene TRBJ2-7; unclear D gene. This CDR3 contains 14 residues. CDR1 SGHVS and CDR2 FNYEAQ come from the germline V gene. V was clipped by 4 bases and J by 2 bases, with 12 bases between them. The DNA for the CDR3 is TGTGCCAGCAGCTGGGCTCGAGGTACCTACGAGCAGTACTTC. It specifies CASSWARGTYEQYF.

This chain uses TRBV19 with TRBJ1-2; D not resolved. The CDR3 extends over 14 amino acids. V lost 5 bases, J lost 2 bases, and 12 bases lay in between. Germline values: CDR1 LNHDA, CDR2 SQIVND (reference sequence). CDR3 in amino acids: CASSGRTGNYGYTF. The CDR3 DNA follows: TGTGCCAGTAGTGGCCGGACGGGAAACTATGGCTACACCTTC. Drawing the rest from reference TRBV19 and TRBJ1-2, the complete variable domain is DGGITQSPKYLFRKEGQNVTLSCEQNLNHDAMYWYRQDPGQGLRLIYYSQIVNDFQKGDIAEGYSVSREKKESFPLTVTSAQKNPTAFYLCASSGRTGNYGYTFGSGTRLTVV.

This clonotype was counted a few times. The rearrangement joins TRBV27 to TRBJ2-3, with D perhaps matching TRBD2 (6 bases). The CDR3 loop spans 15 amino acids. V lost 2 bases and J 2 bases, leaving 11 bases between the germline ends. In germline, CDR1 is MNHEY, CDR2 SMNVEV (reference sequence). The CDR3, as DNA: TGTGCCAGCAGTTTACTGGGACTCTACACAGATACGCAGTATTTT. Residues: CASSLLGLYTDTQYF.

This clonotype was recorded many times. The chain links TRBV7-2 to TRBJ1-4; D gene uncertain. Germline CDR1 SGHTA, CDR2 FQGNSA. The CDR3 is made up of 13 amino acids. V was shortened by 0 bases and J by 4 bases, with 3 bases between the two germline ends. CDR3: CASSLALNEKLFF. CDR3 sequence (DNA): TGTGCCAGCAGCTTAGCCCTTAATGAAAAACTGTTTTTT. Looking up the rest from reference TRBV7-2 and TRBJ1-4 gives the full variable domain: GAGVSQSPSNKVTEKGKDVELRCDPISGHTALYWYRQSLGQGLEFLIYFQGNSAPDKSGLPSDRFSAERTGGSVSTLTIQRTQQEDSAVYLCASSLALNEKLFFGSGTQLSVL.

This clonotype was observed at least ten times. The chain employs TRBV5-1 and TRBJ2-5; D is unresolved. V was pared by 2 bases and J by 3 bases, with 5 bases between. CDR3 length equals 12 residues. Germline CDR1 SGHRS, CDR2 YFSETQ. The CDR3 sequence is CASSFGEETQYF. DNA of the CDR3: TGCGCCAGCAGCTTTGGGGAAGAGACCCAGTACTTC.

The chain combines TRBV5-1 with TRBJ1-1; tentative D call: TRBD1 (6 bases). The length of the CDR3 is 14 residues. V was cut by 3 bases and J by 2 bases, with 11 bases left in between. The V gene's germline CDR1 is SGHRS and CDR2 YFSETQ. The CDR3 DNA reads as TGCGCCAGCAGCTACGGACAGTTTAACACTGAAGCTTTCTTT. Translated: CASSYGQFNTEAFF.

This clonotype was counted only a few times. The chain couples TRBV7-2 to TRBJ2-7; D unresolved. CDR3 size: 13 residues. Trimming left V 4 bases short and J 6 bases short, with 13 bases between. CDR1 SGHTA and CDR2 FQGNSA come from the germline V gene. As DNA, the CDR3 is TGTGCCAGCAGCTACCCTCGGGTCTCCGAGCAGTACTTC. As protein: CASSYPRVSEQYF. Looking up the rest from reference TRBV7-2 and TRBJ2-7 gives the full variable domain: GAGVSQSPSNKVTEKGKDVELRCDPISGHTALYWYRQSLGQGLEFLIYFQGNSAPDKSGLPSDRFSAERTGGSVSTLTIQRTQQEDSAVYLCASSYPRVSEQYFGPGTRLTVT.

The sample holds a few counts of this clonotype. V usage is TRBV6-5 and J usage is TRBJ2-3, with D unresolved. The V end was cut by 0 bases, the J end by 3 bases, with 7 bases between. CDR1 is MNHEY and CDR2 is SVGAGI in the germline V gene. This CDR3 region has 14 residues. The CDR3 DNA sequence: TGTGCCAGCAGTTACTCGATACAGACAGATACGCAGTATTTT. Translated: CASSYSIQTDTQYF.

This sequence joins TRBV6-4 and TRBJ2-1, with 9 bases matching TRBD1. J lost 0 bases, V lost 3 bases, and 3 bases had no gene match. The CDR3 runs 16 residues. Germline values: CDR1 MRHNA, CDR2 SNTAGT. CDR3 sequence (DNA): TGTGCCAGCAGTGAAAAGACAGGGGGCTCCTACAATGAGCAGTTCTTC. Translated, it gives CASSEKTGGSYNEQFF.

This clonotype has more than one count but fewer than ten. This sequence joins TRBV7-6 and TRBJ2-1, with 9 bases matching TRBD2. With V trimmed by 4 bases and J by 4 bases, 5 bases remained unmatched. The CDR3 consists of 15 residues. Per germline, CDR1 SGHVS and CDR2 FNYEAQ. CDR3 DNA sequence: TGTGCCAGCAGCTGGCCTCTAGCGGGGTACAATGAGCAGTTCTTC. Residues: CASSWPLAGYNEQFF.

This clonotype was observed a few times. The chain carries TRBV29-1 and TRBJ1-4; D remains unclear. Trimming cost V 6 bases and J 4 bases, with 15 bases left between them. The CDR3 covers 14 residues. Germline CDR1 and CDR2: SQVTM and ANQGSEA. The CDR3 here is CSVAPYSGNEKLFF. The CDR3 DNA follows: TGCAGCGTGGCACCTTACTCGGGTAATGAAAAACTGTTTTTT.

This clonotype was counted a few times. As DNA, the CDR3 is TGCGCCAGCAGCTCAGGGTATGGGGGAGGACAGCCCCAGCATTTT. It codes for CASSSGYGGGQPQHF. The rearrangement joins TRBV4-1 to TRBJ1-5; TRBD1 might be the D (5 bases). The germline V and J ends were trimmed by 5 bases and 7 bases, with 18 bases remaining between them. Looked up from germline, CDR1 is MGHRA and CDR2 is YSYEKL. This CDR3 comprises 15 residues.

The rearrangement uses TRBV4-1 and TRBJ2-3; 7 bases map to TRBD2. With 1 base clipped from V and 4 bases from J, the junction kept 11 bases outside the gene matches. The germline gives CDR1 MGHRA, CDR2 YSYEKL. The CDR3 spans 17 residues. The CDR3 reads CASSQARTSVLPDTQYF. In nucleotides, the CDR3 is TGCGCCAGCAGCCAAGCGCGTACTAGCGTCTTGCCAGATACGCAGTATTTT.